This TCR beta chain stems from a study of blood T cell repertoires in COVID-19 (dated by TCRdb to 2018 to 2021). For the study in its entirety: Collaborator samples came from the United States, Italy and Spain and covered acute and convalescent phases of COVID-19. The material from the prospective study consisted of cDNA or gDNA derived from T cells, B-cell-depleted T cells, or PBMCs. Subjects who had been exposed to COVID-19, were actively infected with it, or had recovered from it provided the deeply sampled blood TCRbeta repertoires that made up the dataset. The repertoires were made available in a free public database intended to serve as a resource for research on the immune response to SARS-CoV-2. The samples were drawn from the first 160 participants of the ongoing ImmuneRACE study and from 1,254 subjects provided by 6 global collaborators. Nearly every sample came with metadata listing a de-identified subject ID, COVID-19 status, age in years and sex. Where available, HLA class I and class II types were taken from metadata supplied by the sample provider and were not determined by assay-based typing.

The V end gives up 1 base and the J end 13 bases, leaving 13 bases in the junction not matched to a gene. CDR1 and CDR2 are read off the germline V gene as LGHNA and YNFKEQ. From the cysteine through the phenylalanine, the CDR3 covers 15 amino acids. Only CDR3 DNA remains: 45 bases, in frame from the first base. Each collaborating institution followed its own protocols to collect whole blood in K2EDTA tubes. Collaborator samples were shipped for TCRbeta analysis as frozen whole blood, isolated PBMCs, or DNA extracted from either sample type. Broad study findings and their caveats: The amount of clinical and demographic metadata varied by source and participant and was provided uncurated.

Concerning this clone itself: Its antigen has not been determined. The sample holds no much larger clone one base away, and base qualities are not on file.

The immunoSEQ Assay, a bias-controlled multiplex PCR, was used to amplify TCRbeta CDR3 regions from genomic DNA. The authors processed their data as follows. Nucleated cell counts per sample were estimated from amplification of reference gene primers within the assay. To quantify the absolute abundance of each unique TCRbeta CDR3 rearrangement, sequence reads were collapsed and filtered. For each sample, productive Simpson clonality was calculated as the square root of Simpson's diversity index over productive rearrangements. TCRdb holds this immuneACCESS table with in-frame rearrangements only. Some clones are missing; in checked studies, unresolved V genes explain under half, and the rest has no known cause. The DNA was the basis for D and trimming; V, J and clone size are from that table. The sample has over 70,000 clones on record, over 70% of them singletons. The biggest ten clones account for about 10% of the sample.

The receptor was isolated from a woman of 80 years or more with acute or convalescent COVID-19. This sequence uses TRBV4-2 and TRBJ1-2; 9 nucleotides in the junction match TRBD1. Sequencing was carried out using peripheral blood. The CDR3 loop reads CASSQAPTGQGEGTF. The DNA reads TGTGCCAGCAGCCAAGCTCCGACGGGACAGGGTGAAGGCACCTTC.